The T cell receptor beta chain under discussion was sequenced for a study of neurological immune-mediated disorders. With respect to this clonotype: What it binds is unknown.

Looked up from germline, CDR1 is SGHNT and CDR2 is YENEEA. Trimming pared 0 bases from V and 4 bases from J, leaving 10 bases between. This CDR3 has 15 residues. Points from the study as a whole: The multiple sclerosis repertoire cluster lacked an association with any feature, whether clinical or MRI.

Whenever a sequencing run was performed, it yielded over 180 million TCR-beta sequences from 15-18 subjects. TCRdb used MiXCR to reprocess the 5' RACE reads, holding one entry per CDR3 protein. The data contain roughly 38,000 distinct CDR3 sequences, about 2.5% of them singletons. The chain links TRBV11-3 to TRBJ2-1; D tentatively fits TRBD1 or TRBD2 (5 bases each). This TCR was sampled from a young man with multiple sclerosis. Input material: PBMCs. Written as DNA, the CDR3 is TGTGCCAGCAGCTTAGATTCGGGGCGATACAATGAGCAGTTCTTC. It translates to CASSLDSGRYNEQFF.